This T cell receptor (beta chain) was sequenced in a study of shared clonotypes between healthy human individuals. In the study overall: Per-donor plates numbered three CD4 naive, three CD4 memory, two CD8 naive and one CD8 memory.

CD8 cells classed as naive were CD45RO-negative and positively selected for CCR7, excluding terminally differentiated effector memory CD45RA+ cells. V was cut by 1 base and J by 7 bases, with 5 bases left in between. CDR3 length equals 11 residues. Germline V gene sequence: CDR1 SGHAT, CDR2 FQNNGV. Concerning this clone itself: Other DNA sequences of this sample code for an identical CDR3.

Assay used: immunoSEQ multiplex PCR; TCRdb lists only in-frame clones, some missing. The data show millions of clones, roughly 91% seen once. This chain uses TRBV11-2 with TRBJ2-7, with no clear D. Material: naive CD8+ T cells from PBMCs. The sequence came from a man between 18 and 29 years old in good health. Some clones in this sample may be carry-over from other donors' samples. The CDR3 DNA is TGTGCCAGCAGCTTAGTTGGAGAGCAGTACTTC. This encodes CASSLVGEQYF.